These 3 T cell receptor beta chains were all obtained from the same sample, sequenced in a study of blood T cell repertoires in COVID-19. Clones were sequenced by immunoSEQ multiplex PCR, and TCRdb holds only the in-frame ones, with some missing. Here the sample spans some 90,000 clones, roughly 86% being singletons. The sample consisted of peripheral blood. These receptors all come from a human donor in a cohort sampled during active COVID-19.

The V gene is TRBV9, the J gene TRBJ1-5, with no clear D. This CDR3 is built from 14 residues. Germline loops: CDR1 SGDLS, CDR2 YYNGEE. Trimming removed 3 bases at V and 5 bases at J, with 12 bases between. The CDR3 DNA follows: TGTGCCAGCAGCGCAACCGGGTCAGATCAGCCCCAGCATTTT. This translates into CASSATGSDQPQHF.

The chain carries TRBV5-6 and TRBJ2-3; 11 nucleotides agree with TRBD2. CDR1 is SGHDT and CDR2 is YYEEEE in the germline V gene. With 4 bases clipped from V and 2 bases from J, the junction kept 3 bases outside the gene matches. There are 15 residues in the CDR3. The CDR3 sequence is CASSPGLADTDTQYF. CDR3 in DNA: TGTGCCAGCAGCCCGGGACTAGCGGACACAGATACGCAGTATTTT.

V gene TRBV18 combines with J gene TRBJ1-1; D perhaps matches TRBD1 (6 bases). This CDR3 has 15 residues. The V end lost 1 base, the J end lost 1 base, and 10 bases lay between the germline ends. Germline V gene lookup returns CDR1 KGHSH and CDR2 LQKENI. CDR3 DNA sequence: TGTGCCAGCTCACCACAGGGGGGGCCGAACACTGAAGCTTTCTTT. Translated, it gives CASSPQGGPNTEAFF.